This T cell receptor beta chain was profiled in a study of blood T cell repertoires in COVID-19. Study at large: Collection of acute and convalescent COVID-19 samples took place in the United States, Italy and Spain. From T cells, B-cell-depleted T cells, or PBMCs came the material, which was cDNA or gDNA.

Repertoires were generated with immunoSEQ multiplex PCR, while TCRdb's copy carries only in-frame clones and drops some. The data hold about 38,000 clones, with about 85% observed a single time. CDR3 length: 15 amino acids. Germline V gene data show CDR1 as LGHDT and CDR2 as YNNKEL (reference sequence). Trimming took off 4 bases at V and 5 bases at J, with 16 bases between the two ends. Patients at the Seattle site were enrolled during active infection and followed longitudinally. The V gene is TRBV3-1 (or the pseudogene TRBV3-2), the J gene TRBJ2-3, with D possibly TRBD1 on 6 matching bases. Input material: peripheral blood. This clonotype was obtained from a man in his 60s with COVID-19, enrolled during active disease. The CDR3 sequence: CASSPTRGQRDTQYF. CDR3 DNA sequence: TGTGCCAGCAGCCCCACCAGGGGCCAGCGAGATACGCAGTATTTT.